The clone carrying this T cell receptor (beta chain) has a handful of counts. Its matching antigen is unknown. The data were obtained in a study of T-cell memory formation after mild COVID-19. A single record per CDR3 protein comes from TCRdb applying MiXCR to the 5' RACE reads. Of 280,000 or so distinct CDR3 sequences in the sample, roughly 18% were seen once. Trimming pared 2 bases from V and 11 bases from J, leaving 11 bases between. CDR3 length equals 12 residues. CDR1 is LGHNA, CDR2 YSLEER, per germline. Findings and limits, study-wide: Clones contracting day 15 to 85 were balanced CD4/CD8; later expanders leaned CD4+.

The TCR originated in a man younger than 35 who had mild COVID-19 (a few samples of this study predate the infection). Cell type and time point are not known. The gene calls are TRBV4-3 and TRBJ2-3; D is possibly TRBD2 (5 bases). The sample consisted of PBMCs or a T cell subset sorted from them (not recorded which). The CDR3 DNA reads TGCGCCAGCAGCCAAAGGAGGAGTGAGCAGTATTTT. Translated: CASSQRRSEQYF.